The rows below give T cell receptor beta chains drawn from one sample of a study of shared clonotypes between healthy human individuals. Libraries were prepared by immunoSEQ multiplex PCR; TCRdb keeps only in-frame clonotypes and omits some of them. The data show roughly 2.5 million clones, with just over 90% seen just once and roughly 0.15% held by the top ten. The sequenced sample consisted of naive CD4+ T cells sorted from blood. The receptor set was obtained from a man in his late teens or twenties in good health. CDR3s leave out the opening cysteine and the closing phenylalanine or tryptophan.

CDR3 protein	J gene	V gene
ASKPAGTSTDTQY	TRBJ2-3	TRBV11-2
ASSPRDRPPYEQY	TRBJ2-7	TRBV9
ASSPDRGRYEQY	TRBJ2-7	TRBV5-4
ASSEVLAAEQY	TRBJ2-7	TRBV2
ATTGNEQY	TRBJ2-7	TRBV28
ASKDRGAYEQY	TRBJ2-7	TRBV6-1
ASSLMGQGNTEAF	TRBJ1-1	TRBV5-4
ASSLASGNYNSPLH	TRBJ1-6	TRBV7-9
AISKRAPGQGFLGNLAKNIQY	TRBJ2-4	TRBV10-3
ASSTSLTASSGNTIY	TRBJ1-3	TRBV27
ASSLRLNTEAF	TRBJ1-1	TRBV7-9
ASADSSYEQY	TRBJ2-7	TRBV6-6
AWSVRRGKNNYGYT	TRBJ1-2	TRBV30
ASSLSDPEETQY	TRBJ2-5	TRBV5-1
ASSYSGDTQY	TRBJ2-3	TRBV6-6
ASSSGVLNTGELF	TRBJ2-2	TRBV5-1
ASSAGTGAYEQY	TRBJ2-7	TRBV5-8
ASSLPEQY	TRBJ2-7	TRBV23-1
ASSGSSGNTIY	TRBJ1-3	TRBV18
ASSSLTGVNEQF	TRBJ2-1	TRBV11-2
ASSASLAGGQETQY	TRBJ2-5	TRBV11-1
ASSSSGRGQETQY	TRBJ2-5	TRBV5-4
ASSPSRAAGNEQF	TRBJ2-1	TRBV18